The 20 T cell receptor beta chains listed next were all sequenced from one sample in a study of cytomegalovirus exposure and HLA in healthy donors. Amplification used 60 Vbeta primers and 13 Jbeta primers. Sequencing was performed with immunoSEQ multiplex PCR; in TCRdb, only in-frame clones are kept and a portion is missing. The repertoire holds approximately 100,000 clones, with approximately 76% as singletons. Sequencing was performed on PBMCs. The receptors originated from a woman in her forties or fifties in good health and CMV-seropositive.

The chain couples TRBV5-1 to TRBJ2-1; 7 bases are shared with TRBD1. The germline gives CDR1 SGHRS, CDR2 YFSETQ. V shed 4 bases and J 5 bases; nucleotides not matched to a gene: 6. CDR3 length equals 14 residues. The chain's CDR3 is CASSKGAIDNEQFF. CDR3 bases: TGCGCCAGCAGCAAGGGGGCAATCGACAATGAGCAGTTCTTC.

This chain joins TRBV11-1 and TRBJ2-3; tentative D call: TRBD2 (7 bases). The germline V and J ends were trimmed by 2 bases and 3 bases, with 12 bases remaining between them. CDR1 is SGHAT, CDR2 FQDESV, per germline (reference sequence). This CDR3 is built from 15 residues. The CDR3 is CASSLLEGGTDTQYF. The CDR3 DNA is TGTGCCAGCAGCTTACTAGAGGGGGGGACAGATACGCAGTATTTT.

This sequence joins TRBV18 and TRBJ1-1; D gene ambiguous. Between the trimmed V and J ends, which lost 5 bases and 3 bases, there was a span of 10 bases. This CDR3 has 13 residues. Germline V gives CDR1 KGHSH, CDR2 LQKENI. In nucleotides, the CDR3 is TGTGCCAGCTCAGTGGCTCGGGACACTGAAGCTTTCTTT. Its protein product is CASSVARDTEAFF.

This chain uses TRBV21-1 with TRBJ2-7; the tabulated D call, TRBD1, remains unverified against the DNA. TRBV21-1 corresponds to a pseudogene. The CDR3 spans 12 residues. The CDR3 DNA follows: TGTGCCAGCAGCAGGGCCCTGGGCGAGCAGTACTTC. Translated: CASSRALGEQYF.

This clone came up a few times. V and J are TRBV4-2 and TRBJ1-1, with 7 nucleotides matching TRBD1. The germline V gene has CDR1 LGHNA and CDR2 YNFKEQ. This CDR3 has 14 residues. V lost 4 bases and J lost 8; bases outside the gene matches: 10. As DNA, the CDR3 is TGTGCCAGCAGCCTAACGGGGACAGCCCACGAAGCTTTCTTT. This translates into CASSLTGTAHEAFF.

This clone showed up just once. This chain connects TRBV19 to TRBJ2-1, with TRBD1 matching over 7 bases. V was pared by 3 bases and J by 3 bases, with 5 bases of the junction left unmatched. The V gene's germline CDR1 is LNHDA and CDR2 SQIVND (reference sequence). The CDR3 has 15 amino acids. The CDR3 sequence: CASSIGTDIYNEQFF. CDR3 DNA: TGTGCCAGTAGTATTGGGACAGATATCTACAATGAGCAGTTCTTC.

V and J are TRBV2 and TRBJ2-5, with 9 bases aligning to TRBD1. V lost 6 bases to trimming and J lost 5 bases; unmatched junction nucleotides: 7. The CDR3 length is 14 residues. Germline CDR1 reads SNHLY; CDR2 reads FYNNEI. The CDR3 DNA reads as TGTGCCAGCAGCTTACAGGGGGCAGGGGAGACCCAGTACTTC. It codes for CASSLQGAGETQYF.

The genes are TRBV5-6 and TRBJ2-1, with TRBD2 identical over 8 bases. V dropped 4 bases and J dropped 6; count of bases not matched to a gene: 9. The CDR3 is made up of 15 amino acids. Looked up from germline, CDR1 is SGHDT and CDR2 is YYEEEE. CDR3 in DNA: TGTGCCAGCAGCCTCGGACTAGCCTGGGGCAATGAGCAGTTCTTC. This translates into CASSLGLAWGNEQFF.

V usage is TRBV7-9 and J usage is TRBJ1-2; D unclear. CDR1 is SEHNR and CDR2 is FQNEAQ in the germline V gene (reference sequence). The CDR3 spans 13 residues. The CDR3 DNA reads as TGTTCCACCTCCCTCGGGAGTAACTATGGCTACACCTTC. It encodes CSTSLGSNYGYTF.

The gene calls are TRBV19 and TRBJ2-7, with D possibly TRBD2 on 5 matching bases. This CDR3 has 16 amino acids. The germline CDR1 and CDR2 sequences are LNHDA and SQIVND (reference sequence). The V end lost 5 bases, the J end lost 0 bases, and 17 bases lay between the germline ends. CDR3 sequence: CASSLGVGLSSYEQYF. CDR3 DNA sequence: TGTGCCAGTAGTTTGGGCGTAGGACTGAGCTCCTACGAGCAGTACTTC.

The chain joins TRBV28 to TRBJ2-5; 13 bases are a match to TRBD2. The CDR3 has 17 residues. From germline, CDR1 is MDHEN and CDR2 SYDVKM. The V segment lost 0 bases and the J segment 1 base; nucleotides outside the gene matches: 2. This CDR3 is CASSLWTSGGSQETQYF. CDR3 nucleotides: TGTGCCAGCAGTTTATGGACTAGCGGGGGGAGCCAAGAGACCCAGTACTTC.

V gene TRBV5-4 combines with J gene TRBJ2-3; tentative D call: TRBD2 (5 bases). The CDR3 has 13 residues. V was pared by 6 bases and J by 1 base, with 9 bases between. Germline loops: CDR1 SGHNT, CDR2 YYREEE (reference sequence). The CDR3, as DNA: TGTGCCAGCAAGTACGGGGGCACAGATACGCAGTATTTT. Translation: CASKYGGTDTQYF.

J is TRBJ2-1 and V is TRBV6-1, with TRBD2 matching over 9 bases. After removal of 5 bases from V and 1 base from J, the junction contained 3 bases not matched to a gene. CDR1 MNHNS and CDR2 SASEGT come from the germline V gene. This CDR3 is built from 15 residues. The CDR3 loop is CASSPLAGSYNEQFF. The DNA of the CDR3 is TGTGCCAGCAGTCCCCTAGCGGGATCCTACAATGAGCAGTTCTTC.

This clone was seen more than once but under ten times. At the DNA level, this CDR3 is encoded by other sequences in the same sample as well. The chain links TRBV5-4 to TRBJ1-1; 7 bases are shared with TRBD1. Per germline, CDR1 SGHNT and CDR2 YYREEE (reference sequence). Trimming took 0 bases from V and 2 from J; bases not matched to a gene: 1. The CDR3 is 14 amino acids. The DNA for the CDR3 is TGTGCCAGCAGCTTGGGAGGGGGCAACACTGAAGCTTTCTTT. The encoded protein is CASSLGGGNTEAFF.

This chain joins TRBV2 and TRBJ2-5, with 11 positions matching TRBD2. Germline V gene sequence: CDR1 SNHLY, CDR2 FYNNEI. The CDR3 sequence is 15 residues long. V gave up 4 bases and J gave up 5 bases; unmatched junction bases: 6. Here the CDR3 DNA reads TGTGCCAGCAGTGCTAGCGGGGGGATGGTTGAGACCCAGTACTTC. This translates into CASSASGGMVETQYF.

On this clone: The junction differs from germline at one of its ends, possibly a read error. The chain uses TRBV7-9 and TRBJ1-6; D possibly corresponds to TRBD1 (6 bases). From germline, CDR1 is SEHNR and CDR2 FQNEAQ (reference sequence). This CDR3 region has 16 residues. CDR3 DNA sequence: TGTTCCAGCAGCGGGGTGGAAGGGGGGGGTAATTCACCCCTCCACTTT. Translated: CSSSGVEGGGNSPLHF.

The chain recombines TRBV5-1 with TRBJ1-3; 7 positions agree with TRBD1. The germline gives CDR1 SGHRS, CDR2 YFSETQ. The CDR3 is 15 amino acids. J lost 1 base, V lost 4 bases, and 5 bases had no gene match. The CDR3 DNA reads TGCGCCAGCAGCGTAGAGACAGGGTCTGGAAACACCATATATTTT. As protein: CASSVETGSGNTIYF.

J is TRBJ2-1 and V is TRBV9, with 9 bases matching TRBD1. This CDR3 is 15 amino acids long. V lost 4 bases and J lost 5; bases outside the gene matches: 7. The V gene's germline CDR1 is SGDLS and CDR2 YYNGEE. This CDR3 reads CASSWGTGIDNEQFF. The CDR3 DNA is TGTGCCAGCAGCTGGGGGACAGGGATAGACAATGAGCAGTTCTTC.

The chain couples TRBV19 to TRBJ2-3; possibly TRBD1 for D (5 bases). The CDR3 has 14 residues. Germline CDR1 is LNHDA and CDR2 is SQIVND (reference sequence). V lost 5 bases, J lost 0 bases, and 9 bases lay in between. CDR3 in amino acids: CASSETASTDTQYF. DNA for the CDR3: TGTGCCAGTAGTGAGACAGCTAGCACAGATACGCAGTATTTT.

The chain employs TRBV5-5 and TRBJ2-1; D unclear. The CDR3 has 11 residues. The germline gives CDR1 SGHKS, CDR2 YYEKEE (reference sequence). V lost 2 bases and J 8 bases, leaving 5 bases between the germline ends. The CDR3 coding sequence is TGTGCCAGCAGCTTAATCGATGAGCAGTTCTTC. It encodes CASSLIDEQFF.